Presented here are 20 T cell receptor beta chains from one specimen sequenced in a study of response to subunit inactivated influenza vaccine. Each CDR3 protein gets one entry after TCRdb re-called the RT-PCR reads with MiXCR. The table includes about 520,000 distinct CDR3 sequences, roughly 23% detected once. The input for sequencing was CD4+ T cells sorted from PBMCs, taken roughly 5 days after vaccination. The source of these receptors is a man aged 50-59 years who received an inactivated influenza vaccine.

The chain employs TRBV12-3 or TRBV12-4 and TRBJ1-4; 7 bases are a match to TRBD1. The CDR3 spans 16 residues. Losses at the gene ends were 5 bases for V and 0 bases for J; bases not matched to a gene: 6. The CDR3 nucleotides are TGTGCCAGCAGTCCACGACAGGGATCAACTAATGAAAAACTGTTTTTT. Its protein product is CASSPRQGSTNEKLFF.

The CDR3 spells CSAVIGEGTEAFF. The CDR3 DNA follows: TGCAGTGCCGTAATAGGGGAGGGCACTGAAGCTTTCTTT. The genes are TRBV20-1 and TRBJ1-1; tentatively, D is TRBD1 (5 bases). CDR1 and CDR2 (germline): DFQATT, SNEGSKA (reference sequence). The V end was cut by 6 bases, the J end by 4 bases, with 15 bases between. This CDR3 has 13 residues.

This clonotype occurred a few times. The CDR3 loop reads CATQDLSTDTQYF. CDR3 sequence (DNA): TGTGCCACCCAAGACCTCAGCACAGATACGCAGTATTTT. This rearrangement joins TRBV24-1 to TRBJ2-3; D is undetermined. Germline CDR1 and CDR2: KGHDR and SFDVKD. Trimming removed 9 bases from V and 0 bases from J, with 9 bases in between. The CDR3 has 13 residues.

The CDR3 here is CASSPIGGPAYEQYF. The CDR3 DNA is TGTGCCAGCAGCCCTATCGGGGGGCCAGCCTACGAGCAGTACTTC. The V and J genes are TRBV7-6 and TRBJ2-7, with D possibly matching TRBD2 (7 bases). The germline V gene has CDR1 SGHVS and CDR2 FNYEAQ. The CDR3 length is 15 residues. V lost 5 bases, J lost 2 bases, and 16 bases lay in between.

This chain uses TRBV20-1 with TRBJ2-5, with D possibly being TRBD1 (6 bases). The V end was cut by 7 bases, the J end by 5 bases, with 14 bases between. The CDR3 is 12 residues long. The germline gives CDR1 DFQATT, CDR2 SNEGSKA (reference sequence). CDR3 protein: CSEQDSLETQYF. The CDR3, as DNA: TGCAGTGAACAGGACAGTCTGGAGACCCAGTACTTC.

V is TRBV28 and J is TRBJ2-7, with TRBD2 as a possible D gene (6 bases). The ends were cut back, 5 bases at V and 3 bases at J, with 11 bases in the middle. CDR1 is MDHEN, CDR2 SYDVKM, per germline. The CDR3 runs 13 residues. CDR3 in amino acids: CASSRGTFYEQYF. The CDR3 bases are TGTGCCAGCAGTCGGGGGACTTTCTACGAGCAGTACTTC.

J is TRBJ2-5 and V is TRBV6-1; TRBD1 aligns across 8 bases. CDR3 length: 15 amino acids. The trim removed 7 bases at V and 6 bases at J, leaving 13 bases unmatched. From germline, CDR1 is MNHNS and CDR2 SASEGT. CDR3 bases: TGTGCCAGCAAGAGCCCGGGACAGGCCCACCAGACCCAGTACTTC. It translates to CASKSPGQAHQTQYF.

CDR3 sequence (DNA): TGTGCCAGCAGTCCGCCGGGGACCCACCAGCAGTACTTC. This sequence encodes CASSPPGTHQQYF. The V and J genes are TRBV12-3 or TRBV12-4 and TRBJ2-7; possibly TRBD1 or TRBD2 for D (5 bases each). This CDR3 is built from 13 residues. Trimming took off 5 bases at V and 8 bases at J, with 16 bases between the two ends.

The chain combines TRBV5-1 with TRBJ1-2; tentatively, D is TRBD1 (6 bases). This CDR3 is built from 14 residues. Trimming pared 0 bases from V and 10 bases from J, leaving 16 bases between. Germline assignment: CDR1 SGHRS and CDR2 YFSETQ. In DNA, the CDR3 is TGCGCCAGCAGCTTGGCAGGCAGGGGATTTGACTACACCTTC. It encodes CASSLAGRGFDYTF. The full variable domain, completed using reference TRBV5-1 and TRBJ1-2, is KAGVTQTPRYLIKTRGQQVTLSCSPISGHRSVSWYQQTPGQGLQFLFEYFSETQRNKGNFPGRFSGRQFSNSRSEMNVSTLELGDSALYLCASSLAGRGFDYTFGSGTRLTVV.

This clonotype was detected only a few times. The V and J genes are TRBV4-3 and TRBJ2-1, with 15 bases aligning to TRBD2. Germline trimming cut 3 bases from V and 0 bases from J; bases unmatched to any gene: 3. The germline CDR1 and CDR2 sequences are LGHNA and YSLEER. This CDR3 comprises 18 residues. CDR3 amino acids: CASSHGTSGGSSYNEQFF. The DNA for the CDR3 is TGCGCCAGCAGCCATGGGACTAGCGGGGGGAGCTCCTACAATGAGCAGTTCTTC.

This clonotype has only a few counts. The rearrangement uses TRBV20-1 and TRBJ2-5; D remains ambiguous. The ends were cut back, 6 bases at V and 0 bases at J, with 5 bases in the middle. The CDR3 is made up of 11 amino acids. The germline gives CDR1 DFQATT, CDR2 SNEGSKA (reference sequence). The CDR3 region is CSAHYQETQYF. The DNA for the CDR3 is TGCAGTGCACACTACCAAGAGACCCAGTACTTC.

This clonotype has a single count. This rearrangement joins TRBV20-1 to TRBJ1-1, with a tentative D call TRBD1 (6 bases). Germline loops: CDR1 DFQATT, CDR2 SNEGSKA (reference sequence). The CDR3 length is 13 residues. Trimming shortened V by 6 bases and J by 3 bases, and 14 bases separated the two germline ends. CDR3 region: CSASGGADTEAFF. Written as DNA, the CDR3 is TGCAGTGCCTCCGGGGGGGCAGACACTGAAGCTTTCTTT.

This clonotype has a single count. The J gene is TRBJ1-3, the V gene TRBV20-1, with D unresolved. The CDR3 runs to 12 residues. The germline V gene encodes CDR1 DFQATT and CDR2 SNEGSKA (reference sequence). V was cut by 1 base and J by 11 bases, with 12 bases left in between. CDR3 protein: CSARVHGGPIYF. CDR3 coding DNA: TGCAGTGCTAGAGTCCACGGAGGTCCCATATATTTT.

In this sample, this clonotype turned up a few times. CDR3 in DNA: TGTGCCAGCAGTTTCCAGACAGGGCGCAGAAACACCATATATTTT. Protein sequence: CASSFQTGRRNTIYF. The rearrangement uses TRBV12-3 or TRBV12-4 and TRBJ1-3, with 7 bases fitting TRBD1. J gave up 5 bases and V 3 bases, and 7 bases lay outside the gene matches. This CDR3 has 15 residues.

This clonotype was seen a handful of times. This chain connects TRBV7-9 to TRBJ2-5, with 10 bases aligning to TRBD2. V was clipped by 1 base and J by 6 bases; unmatched bases: 2. The CDR3 has 14 amino acids. Germline V gives CDR1 SEHNR, CDR2 FQNEAQ (reference sequence). The CDR3 nucleotides read TGTGCCAGCAGCTTAGAAGCGGGGGGGAAGACCCAGTACTTC. It specifies CASSLEAGGKTQYF.

There are many counts of this clonotype. The V and J genes are TRBV5-1 and TRBJ2-3, with D perhaps given as TRBD1 or TRBD2 (6 bases each). V lost 0 bases, J lost 2 bases, and 7 bases lay in between. Germline V gene lookup returns CDR1 SGHRS and CDR2 YFSETQ. The CDR3 is 14 amino acids. The CDR3 DNA is TGCGCCAGCAGCTTGGGGGGGGCCACAGATACGCAGTATTTT. Protein product: CASSLGGATDTQYF.

This sequence joins TRBV24-1 and TRBJ2-3; 8 positions match TRBD1. Germline V gene sequence: CDR1 KGHDR, CDR2 SFDVKD. Losses at the gene ends were 4 bases for V and 6 bases for J; bases not matched to a gene: 11. The CDR3 is made up of 16 amino acids. The CDR3 region has the DNA TGTGCCACCAGTGACGCCAGACAGGGGAGAGGGGATACGCAGTATTTT. It is translated as CATSDARQGRGDTQYF.

This clonotype was seen a handful of times. CDR3 loop: CASSVQPTGYTEAFF. CDR3 sequence (DNA): TGCGCCAGCAGCGTTCAACCTACAGGGTATACTGAAGCTTTCTTT. The rearrangement links TRBV5-1 to TRBJ1-1; D possibly corresponds to TRBD1 (6 bases). Trimming took off 4 bases at V and 5 bases at J, with 18 bases between the two ends. Germline values: CDR1 SGHRS, CDR2 YFSETQ. There are 15 residues in the CDR3. The entire variable domain, with the rest obtained from reference TRBV5-1 and TRBJ1-1, is as follows: KAGVTQTPRYLIKTRGQQVTLSCSPISGHRSVSWYQQTPGQGLQFLFEYFSETQRNKGNFPGRFSGRQFSNSRSEMNVSTLELGDSALYLCASSVQPTGYTEAFFGQGTRLTVV.

V and J are TRBV7-9 and TRBJ2-3, with a possible D match to TRBD1 (6 bases). CDR1 and CDR2 from the germline V gene are SEHNR and FQNEAQ (reference sequence). The V gene lost 5 bases and the J gene lost 7 bases, with 10 bases spanning the gap. CDR3 length equals 12 residues. CDR3 sequence: CASSQDRYTQYF. CDR3 nucleotide sequence: TGTGCCAGCAGCCAAGACAGGTATACGCAGTATTTT.

J is TRBJ2-7 and V is TRBV4-3, with 10 bases identical to TRBD1. The CDR3 loop spans 16 amino acids. V lost 2 bases and J lost 5; bases outside the gene matches: 9. The germline CDR1 and CDR2 sequences are LGHNA and YSLEER. The CDR3 region is CASSQIPGQGSDEQYF. The CDR3 DNA reads TGCGCCAGCAGCCAAATACCGGGACAGGGGTCAGACGAGCAGTACTTC.